The 30 T cell receptor beta chains listed next were all sequenced from one sample in a study of blood T cell repertoires in COVID-19. TCRdb keeps only in-frame clones here, not all; method: immunoSEQ multiplex PCR. The repertoire holds some 240,000 clones, with 84% as singletons. Sequences were obtained from peripheral blood. Receptor source: a man aged 45-65 years with active or convalescent COVID-19.

DNA for the CDR3: TGCGCCAGCAGCCAAGTCTTTGTCGGCGGGGAGCTGTTTTTT. Its translation: CASSQVFVGGELFF. The chain combines TRBV4-3 with TRBJ2-2; D not resolved. The V and J ends lost 1 base and 7 bases respectively, with 10 bases between them. CDR1 and CDR2 (germline): LGHNA, YSLEER. This CDR3 spans 14 amino acids.

The rearrangement links TRBV28 to TRBJ1-5, with TRBD1 as a possible D gene (5 bases). Germline CDR1 MDHEN, CDR2 SYDVKM. V was pared by 4 bases and J by 4 bases, with 26 bases between. The CDR3 length is 19 residues. CDR3 amino acids: CASSSPPGLKPHRNQPQHF. The CDR3 nucleotides read TGTGCCAGCAGTTCCCCTCCGGGACTCAAACCTCACCGGAATCAGCCCCAGCATTTT.

The V and J genes are TRBV3-1 (or the pseudogene TRBV3-2) and TRBJ1-1; D perhaps matches TRBD1 (5 bases). V lost 1 base to trimming and J lost 10 bases, with 16 bases between them. The V gene's germline CDR1 is LGHDT and CDR2 YNNKEL (reference sequence). The CDR3 runs 14 residues. The CDR3 sequence: CASSQGGLPGGAFF. DNA of the CDR3: TGTGCCAGCAGCCAAGGGGGCCTCCCCGGCGGAGCTTTCTTT.

In this sample, this clone turned up once. The rearrangement links TRBV4-3 to TRBJ2-3; no reliable D call. The germline CDR1 and CDR2 sequences are LGHNA and YSLEER. The CDR3 is 14 amino acids. Between the trimmed V and J ends, which lost 0 bases and 6 bases, there was a span of 10 bases. The chain's CDR3 is CASSQEVLRDTQYF. DNA for the CDR3: TGCGCCAGCAGCCAAGAGGTTTTGCGTGATACGCAGTATTTT.

V is TRBV19 and J is TRBJ1-5; possible D gene TRBD1, 5 bases. This CDR3 contains 14 residues. Trimming removed 6 bases at V and 1 base at J, with 10 bases between. Germline V lookup: CDR1 LNHDA, CDR2 SQIVND (reference sequence). The chain's CDR3 is CASSRARSNQPQHF. In DNA form, the CDR3 reads TGTGCCAGTAGCAGGGCAAGGAGCAATCAGCCCCAGCATTTT.

The chain employs TRBV7-2 and TRBJ1-6, with TRBD1 matching 7 bases. Looked up from germline, CDR1 is SGHTA and CDR2 is FQGNSA. The CDR3 runs to 13 residues. Trimming removed 5 bases from V and 13 bases from J; junction bases left unmatched: 8. The CDR3 nucleotides read TGTGCCAGCAGCCGGGACAGTTTGGGTCCCCTCCACTTT. This gives the protein CASSRDSLGPLHF.

This clone has just a few counts. The chain recombines TRBV27 with TRBJ2-6; 9 nucleotides line up with TRBD2. This CDR3 region has 18 residues. Germline values: CDR1 MNHEY, CDR2 SMNVEV (reference sequence). Germline trimming cut 5 bases from V and 4 bases from J; bases unmatched to any gene: 12. As DNA, the CDR3 is TGTGCCAGCAGTCCCCTGGGCGGGAGGGCCGCCGGGGCCAACGTCCTGACTTTC. Residues: CASSPLGGRAAGANVLTF.

The V call is TRBV7-7, the J call TRBJ2-2, with D possibly matching TRBD1 (6 bases). Trimming removed 4 bases at V and 7 bases at J, with 16 bases between. CDR3 length: 15 residues. CDR1 SSHAT and CDR2 FNYEAQ come from the germline V gene (reference sequence). The CDR3 DNA reads as TGTGCCAGCAGCTCCACAGGGAGTCCAGGCGGGGAGCTGTTTTTT. This translates into CASSSTGSPGGELFF. Full variable domain (missing parts from reference TRBV7-7 and TRBJ2-2): GAGVSQSPRYKVTKRGQDVTLRCDPISSHATLYWYQQALGQGPEFLTYFNYEAQPDKSGLPSDRFSAERPEGSISTLTIQRTEQRDSAMYRCASSSTGSPGGELFFGEGSRLTVL.

This chain links TRBV6-5 with TRBJ1-2; 9 nucleotides agree with TRBD1. The CDR3 spans 13 residues. Trimming took 5 bases from V and 8 from J; bases not matched to a gene: 6. Germline V gene sequence: CDR1 MNHEY, CDR2 SVGAGI. DNA of the CDR3: TGTGCCAGCAGTACGACAGGGGGAGGAGGCTACACCTTC. This gives the protein CASSTTGGGGYTF.

The J gene is TRBJ1-4, the V gene TRBV10-1, with no clear D. Per the germline V gene, CDR1 is WNHNN and CDR2 is SYGVQD (reference sequence). Trimming pared 7 bases from V and 7 bases from J, leaving 7 bases between. The CDR3 totals 11 residues. CDR3 in DNA: TGCGCCAGCATCCGGGGTGAAAAACTGTTTTTT. Its translation is CASIRGEKLFF.

The rearrangement links TRBV7-6 to TRBJ1-3, with D possibly matching TRBD1 (6 bases). CDR1 is SGHVS, CDR2 FNYEAQ, per germline. The germline V and J ends were trimmed by 5 bases and 2 bases, with 16 bases remaining between them. This CDR3 spans 16 amino acids. The CDR3 region is CASSLQTQGAGNTIYF. The DNA for the CDR3 is TGTGCCAGCAGCCTCCAAACACAGGGAGCTGGAAACACCATATATTTT.

This chain connects TRBV11-2 to TRBJ2-3, with D maybe TRBD1 (6 bases). The CDR3 has 12 amino acids. V dropped 4 bases and J dropped 5 bases, with 7 bases sitting between them. Germline CDR1 reads SGHAT; CDR2 reads FQNNGV. CDR3 nucleotides: TGTGCCAGCAGCTGGGACAAAGATACGCAGTATTTT. This codes for CASSWDKDTQYF.

This clone came up once. The chain combines TRBV5-4 with TRBJ2-2, with D possibly matching TRBD1 (6 bases). Per the germline V gene, CDR1 is SGHNT and CDR2 is YYREEE (reference sequence). Trimming took off 4 bases at V and 1 base at J, with 8 bases between the two ends. The CDR3 loop spans 14 amino acids. The CDR3 is CASSRQVNTGELFF. The DNA of the CDR3 is TGTGCCAGCAGCCGACAGGTGAACACCGGGGAGCTGTTTTTT.

V gene TRBV5-1 combines with J gene TRBJ2-6; D perhaps matches TRBD1 (6 bases). The germline V gene has CDR1 SGHRS and CDR2 YFSETQ. This CDR3 spans 16 amino acids. V lost 4 bases and J 4 bases, leaving 15 bases between the germline ends. The CDR3 nucleotides read TGCGCCAGCAGCGAGGCACAGGGAACCGGGGCCAACGTCCTGACTTTC. Protein: CASSEAQGTGANVLTF.

The CDR3: CASSERGNYGYTF. CDR3 DNA sequence: TGCGCCAGCAGTGAGCGGGGCAACTATGGCTACACCTTC. The genes are TRBV5-1 and TRBJ1-2, with TRBD1 as a possible D gene (5 bases). Trimming took off 5 bases at V and 2 bases at J, with 10 bases between the two ends. The germline V gene has CDR1 SGHRS and CDR2 YFSETQ. The CDR3 length is 13 residues.

The CDR3 protein is CASSSTGTANTEAFF. CDR3 bases: TGTGCCAGCAGCTCCACCGGGACAGCCAACACTGAAGCTTTCTTT. This chain uses TRBV5-4 with TRBJ1-1, with TRBD1 matching over 7 bases. CDR1 SGHNT and CDR2 YYREEE come from the germline V gene (reference sequence). The CDR3 contains 15 residues. Trimming cost V 3 bases and J 2 bases; bases outside gene matches: 7.

This clone was seen more than once but under ten times. The chain couples TRBV3-1 (or the pseudogene TRBV3-2) to TRBJ1-2, with D possibly TRBD1 on 6 matching bases. CDR3 size: 15 residues. Per germline, CDR1 LGHDT and CDR2 YNNKEL (reference sequence). The ends were cut back, 3 bases at V and 2 bases at J, with 13 bases in the middle. CDR3 nucleotide sequence: TGTGCCAGCAGCCATGACGACAGGCACAACTATGGCTACACCTTC. Its translation: CASSHDDRHNYGYTF.

The chain has TRBV7-9 and TRBJ2-5; perhaps TRBD2 as D (5 bases). The CDR3 sequence is 14 residues long. The V gene lost 4 bases and the J gene lost 0 bases, with 9 bases spanning the gap. The germline gives CDR1 SEHNR, CDR2 FQNEAQ (reference sequence). The CDR3 loop reads CASSYPGNQETQYF. CDR3 nucleotides: TGTGCCAGCAGCTATCCGGGAAACCAAGAGACCCAGTACTTC.

V gene TRBV19 combines with J gene TRBJ2-7; 7 nucleotides line up with TRBD1. V lost 5 bases and J lost 2; bases outside the gene matches: 6. From germline, CDR1 is LNHDA and CDR2 SQIVND (reference sequence). The CDR3 has 14 residues. The DNA for the CDR3 is TGTGCCAGTAGTCTCTACAGGGGTGCCTACGAGCAGTACTTC. Translated: CASSLYRGAYEQYF.

V and J are TRBV19 and TRBJ2-7; 9 bases map to TRBD2. V lost 3 bases to trimming and J lost 2 bases; unmatched junction nucleotides: 5. This CDR3 contains 15 residues. Germline values: CDR1 LNHDA, CDR2 SQIVND (reference sequence). The CDR3 DNA is TGTGCCAGTAGTATGCGGGAGGGCTGGACCTACGAGCAGTACTTC. Encoded protein: CASSMREGWTYEQYF.

This clone was detected a few times. The genes are TRBV11-3 and TRBJ2-1; 8 bases match TRBD2. The CDR3 extends over 15 amino acids. V lost 2 bases and J lost 5; bases outside the gene matches: 5. Germline CDR1 SGHNT, CDR2 YENEEA. The CDR3: CASSLTAGGNNEQFF. CDR3 nucleotides: TGTGCCAGCAGCTTAACGGCGGGAGGTAACAATGAGCAGTTCTTC.

V and J are TRBV4-1 and TRBJ1-6, with D perhaps TRBD1 (6 bases). Germline CDR1 and CDR2: MGHRA and YSYEKL. CDR3 size: 16 residues. The V and J ends lost 3 bases and 3 bases respectively, with 12 bases between them. The CDR3 DNA follows: TGCGCCAGCAGCCATACGACAGGAGACTATAATTCACCCCTCCACTTT. Translation gives CASSHTTGDYNSPLHF.

The chain recombines TRBV7-2 with TRBJ2-1, with 10 bases lining up with TRBD1. The CDR3 runs 14 residues. Per the germline V gene, CDR1 is SGHTA and CDR2 is FQGNSA. V shed 4 bases, J shed 9 bases, and the junction held 6 bases outside the gene matches. The CDR3 protein is CASSSQGQGREQFF. CDR3 nucleotides: TGTGCCAGCAGCTCCCAGGGACAGGGGCGTGAGCAGTTCTTC.

The chain uses TRBV5-1 and TRBJ1-1, with 9 bases aligning to TRBD1. CDR1 is SGHRS and CDR2 is YFSETQ in the germline V gene. The CDR3 has 14 residues. V lost 0 bases, J lost 7 bases, and 4 bases stayed unmatched. The CDR3 DNA sequence: TGCGCCAGCAGCTTGGGACAGGGGGAGAATGAAGCTTTCTTT. It translates to CASSLGQGENEAFF.

The chain is built from TRBV2 and TRBJ1-2, with D unclear. CDR1 and CDR2 from the germline V gene are SNHLY and FYNNEI. This CDR3 contains 13 residues. V was pared by 4 bases and J by 8 bases, with 14 bases between. The CDR3 DNA reads as TGTGCCAGCAGTGCAGTCCTTCGCGGAGGCTACACCTTC. It encodes CASSAVLRGGYTF.

The CDR3: CASSLIYERAFF. CDR3 sequence (DNA): TGTGCCAGCAGTTTGATTTATGAGAGGGCTTTCTTT. The chain links TRBV28 to TRBJ1-1; D gene ambiguous. Germline V gene lookup returns CDR1 MDHEN and CDR2 SYDVKM. V shed 3 bases and J shed 11 bases, with 13 bases lying between them. The CDR3 is made up of 12 amino acids.

The chain couples TRBV7-2 to TRBJ2-7, with TRBD2 as a possible D gene (5 bases). CDR1 SGHTA and CDR2 FQGNSA come from the germline V gene. V was pared by 0 bases and J by 6 bases, with 9 bases between. There are 13 residues in the CDR3. The CDR3 nucleotides are TGTGCCAGCAGCTTAGCGCTCGGAGGCGAGCAGTACTTC. Encoded protein: CASSLALGGEQYF.

The chain joins TRBV2 to TRBJ1-5; 7 nucleotides agree with TRBD1. V lost 6 bases, J lost 1 base, and 6 bases stayed unmatched. Germline V CDR1 and CDR2: SNHLY, FYNNEI. The CDR3 is made up of 15 amino acids. Here the CDR3 DNA reads TGTGCCAGCAGGTACCGGGACAGCAGCAATCAGCCCCAGCATTTT. The encoded protein is CASRYRDSSNQPQHF.

CDR3 nucleotide sequence: TGTGCCAGCAGCCCCCCGTCGGGCGGGTACAATGAGCAGTTCTTC. This codes for CASSPPSGGYNEQFF. V gene TRBV7-9 combines with J gene TRBJ2-1; D is possibly TRBD2 (5 bases). The CDR3 has 15 amino acids. Trimming pared 5 bases from V and 4 bases from J, leaving 15 bases between. Germline loops: CDR1 SEHNR, CDR2 FQNEAQ (reference sequence).

This clone was seen many times. V and J are TRBV5-6 and TRBJ1-6, with TRBD1 as a possible D gene (6 bases). V was shortened by 0 bases and J by 3 bases, with 10 bases between the two germline ends. From germline, CDR1 is SGHDT and CDR2 YYEEEE. The CDR3 is 16 residues long. The DNA of the CDR3 is TGTGCCAGCAGCTTGGGACAGGCCAACTATAATTCACCCCTCCACTTT. This gives the protein CASSLGQANYNSPLHF.